Below are 13 T cell receptor beta chains sequenced from a single sample in a study of blood T cell repertoires in COVID-19. The repertoire was sequenced with immunoSEQ multiplex PCR; TCRdb's copy has only in-frame clones and lacks some. Counted here are roughly 97,000 clones, around 83% occurring once; the ten biggest clones make up 3% to 4%. Source material: peripheral blood. Source of these receptors: a woman of 80 years or more with active or convalescent COVID-19.

This chain links TRBV28 with TRBJ1-3; D perhaps matches TRBD1 (6 bases). Trimming took off 3 bases at V and 3 bases at J, with 12 bases between the two ends. Germline V gene sequence: CDR1 MDHEN, CDR2 SYDVKM. The CDR3 sequence is 15 residues long. CDR3: CASSFTGKYGNTIYF. The CDR3 DNA reads as TGTGCCAGCAGTTTCACAGGGAAGTATGGAAACACCATATATTTT.

This clone was seen a few times. The chain joins TRBV2 to TRBJ2-5; 10 bases match TRBD2. V was pared by 7 bases and J by 5 bases, with 4 bases of the junction left unmatched. Germline V CDR1 and CDR2: SNHLY, FYNNEI. CDR3 size: 13 residues. Here the CDR3 reads CASNSGGRETQYF. CDR3 in DNA: TGTGCCAGCAATAGCGGGGGGAGGGAGACCCAGTACTTC.

Only one count was recorded for this clone. V and J are TRBV7-8 and TRBJ1-2; 7 bases fit TRBD1. CDR3 length: 13 amino acids. Germline CDR1 reads SGHVS; CDR2 reads FQNEAQ. Losses at the gene ends were 6 bases for V and 7 bases for J; bases not matched to a gene: 8. CDR3 amino acids: CASRLGQASGYTF. CDR3 DNA sequence: TGTGCCAGCAGACTAGGACAGGCTAGTGGCTACACCTTC.

The chain uses TRBV18 and TRBJ1-6, with TRBD1 matching 10 bases. Germline V gives CDR1 KGHSH, CDR2 LQKENI. This CDR3 comprises 15 residues. Trimming cost V 3 bases and J 10 bases; bases outside gene matches: 6. CDR3 DNA: TGTGCCAGCTCACCGATGATGACAGGGGGCTCACCCCTCCACTTT. It encodes CASSPMMTGGSPLHF.

The chain is built from TRBV27 and TRBJ1-5; 10 bases fit TRBD1. Germline V gives CDR1 MNHEY, CDR2 SMNVEV (reference sequence). V was pared by 6 bases and J by 1 base, with 12 bases of the junction left unmatched. CDR3 length equals 18 residues. The CDR3 is CASREGHRQGASNQPQHF. Written as DNA, the CDR3 is TGTGCCAGCAGGGAGGGTCATAGACAGGGGGCGAGCAATCAGCCCCAGCATTTT.

The table lists this clone with a count of one. The V gene is TRBV28, the J gene TRBJ1-2, with unresolved D. Trimming took off 7 bases at V and 0 bases at J, with 9 bases between the two ends. The CDR3 runs 13 residues. The germline gives CDR1 MDHEN, CDR2 SYDVKM. Here the CDR3 reads CASMGSPNYGYTF. As DNA, the CDR3 is TGTGCCAGCATGGGCAGTCCTAACTATGGCTACACCTTC.

The chain recombines TRBV2 with TRBJ1-5; D uncertain. Germline CDR1 SNHLY, CDR2 FYNNEI. V lost 6 bases and J lost 0, with 15 bases in between. This CDR3 has 16 residues. The CDR3 DNA sequence: TGTGCCAGCAGCGCCGGGGAAATATATAGCAATCAGCCCCAGCATTTT. This codes for CASSAGEIYSNQPQHF.

The genes are TRBV28 and TRBJ1-6; the D is unclear. The germline CDR1 and CDR2 sequences are MDHEN and SYDVKM. Trimming shortened V by 3 bases and J by 0 bases, and 6 bases separated the two germline ends. The CDR3 spans 15 residues. This CDR3 reads CASSFSSSYNSPLHF. The CDR3 DNA sequence: TGTGCCAGCAGTTTCTCGAGCTCCTATAATTCACCCCTCCACTTT.

This chain links TRBV20-1 with TRBJ1-3; D uncertain. Trimming shortened V by 3 bases and J by 4 bases, and 13 bases separated the two germline ends. Germline V gives CDR1 DFQATT, CDR2 SNEGSKA (reference sequence). The CDR3 runs 14 residues. In DNA, the CDR3 is TGCAGTGCTAGTCGGGTTACGGGAGGAAACACCATATATTTT. It yields the protein CSASRVTGGNTIYF.

The rearrangement uses TRBV5-6 and TRBJ1-4, with D perhaps TRBD1 (5 bases). The CDR3 sequence is 15 residues long. Germline V gene lookup returns CDR1 SGHDT and CDR2 YYEEEE. The V end lost 0 bases, the J end lost 7 bases, and 13 bases lay between the germline ends. The CDR3 sequence is CASSLAGRVSEKLFF. CDR3 DNA: TGTGCCAGCAGCTTGGCGGGCAGGGTTAGTGAAAAACTGTTTTTT.

The chain is built from TRBV6-5 and TRBJ2-2, with D possibly TRBD2 on 6 matching bases. V lost 2 bases and J lost 4, with 11 bases in between. CDR3 size: 15 residues. Germline V gene data show CDR1 as MNHEY and CDR2 as SVGAGI. The chain's CDR3 is CASSYASEGTGELFF. CDR3 in DNA: TGTGCCAGCAGTTACGCTAGCGAGGGCACCGGGGAGCTGTTTTTT.

CDR3 region: CASSANDRAVQPQHF. The CDR3 bases are TGTGCCAGCAGCGCCAACGACAGGGCGGTGCAGCCCCAGCATTTT. The rearrangement joins TRBV9 to TRBJ1-5; TRBD1 agrees at 7 bases. CDR1 and CDR2 from the germline V gene are SGDLS and YYNGEE. This CDR3 is built from 15 residues. J gave up 7 bases and V 3 bases, and 10 bases lay outside the gene matches.

This clone ranks as medium-sized. The genes are TRBV27 and TRBJ2-1, with D unclear. Trimming removed 1 base at V and 0 bases at J, with 4 bases between. CDR1 and CDR2 from the germline V gene are MNHEY and SMNVEV (reference sequence). The CDR3 is made up of 14 amino acids. CDR3 residues: CASSLWSSYNEQFF. The CDR3 DNA reads as TGTGCCAGCAGTTTATGGAGCTCCTACAATGAGCAGTTCTTC.